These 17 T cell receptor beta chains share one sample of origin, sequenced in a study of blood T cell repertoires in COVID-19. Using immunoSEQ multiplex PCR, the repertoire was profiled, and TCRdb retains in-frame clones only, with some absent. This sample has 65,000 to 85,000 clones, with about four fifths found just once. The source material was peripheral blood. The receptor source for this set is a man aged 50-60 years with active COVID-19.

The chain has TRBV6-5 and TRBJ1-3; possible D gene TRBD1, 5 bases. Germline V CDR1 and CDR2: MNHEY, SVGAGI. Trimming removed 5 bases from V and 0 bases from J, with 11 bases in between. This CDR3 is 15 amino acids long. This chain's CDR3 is CASSLRQSSGNTIYF. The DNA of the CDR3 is TGTGCCAGCAGTCTGCGACAGAGCTCTGGAAACACCATATATTTT.

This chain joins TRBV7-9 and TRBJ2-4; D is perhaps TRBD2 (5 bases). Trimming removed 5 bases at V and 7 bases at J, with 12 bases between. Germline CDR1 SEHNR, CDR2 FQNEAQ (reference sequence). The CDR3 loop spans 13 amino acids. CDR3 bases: TGTGCCAGCAGCCGCCGGGGTGCTAACATTCAGTACTTC. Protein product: CASSRRGANIQYF.

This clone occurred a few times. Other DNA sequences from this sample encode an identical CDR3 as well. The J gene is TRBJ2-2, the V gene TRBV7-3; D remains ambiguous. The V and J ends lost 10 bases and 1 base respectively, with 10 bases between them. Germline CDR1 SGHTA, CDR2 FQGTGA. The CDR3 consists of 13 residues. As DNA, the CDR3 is TGTGCCACCCAGGAAGGGAACACCGGGGAGCTGTTTTTT. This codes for CATQEGNTGELFF.

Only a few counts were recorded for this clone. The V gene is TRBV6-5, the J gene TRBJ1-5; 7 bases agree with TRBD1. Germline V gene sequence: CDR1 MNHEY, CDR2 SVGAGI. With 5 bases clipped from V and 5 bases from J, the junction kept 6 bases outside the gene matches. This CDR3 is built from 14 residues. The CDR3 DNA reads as TGTGCCAGCAGTCGAGGACAGGCTGATCAGCCCCAGCATTTT. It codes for CASSRGQADQPQHF.

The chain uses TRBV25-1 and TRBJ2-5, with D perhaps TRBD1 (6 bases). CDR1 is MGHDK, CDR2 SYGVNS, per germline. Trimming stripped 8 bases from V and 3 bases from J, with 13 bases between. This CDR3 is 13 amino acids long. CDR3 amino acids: CASRAGVKETQYF. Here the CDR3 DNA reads TGTGCCAGCCGCGCAGGGGTCAAAGAGACCCAGTACTTC.

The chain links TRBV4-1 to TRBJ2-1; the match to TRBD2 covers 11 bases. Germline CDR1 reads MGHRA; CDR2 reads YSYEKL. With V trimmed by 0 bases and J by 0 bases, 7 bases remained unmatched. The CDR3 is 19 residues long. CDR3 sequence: CASSQEGLAEISSYNEQFF. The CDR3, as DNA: TGCGCCAGCAGCCAAGAGGGACTAGCGGAGATAAGCTCCTACAATGAGCAGTTCTTC.

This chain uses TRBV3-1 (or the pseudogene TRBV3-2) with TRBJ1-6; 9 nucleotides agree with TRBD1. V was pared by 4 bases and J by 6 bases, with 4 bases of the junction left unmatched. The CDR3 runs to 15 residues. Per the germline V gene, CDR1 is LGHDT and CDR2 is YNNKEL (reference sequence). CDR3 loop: CASSPRDRVNSPLHF. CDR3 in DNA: TGTGCCAGCAGCCCCCGGGACAGGGTTAATTCACCCCTCCACTTT.

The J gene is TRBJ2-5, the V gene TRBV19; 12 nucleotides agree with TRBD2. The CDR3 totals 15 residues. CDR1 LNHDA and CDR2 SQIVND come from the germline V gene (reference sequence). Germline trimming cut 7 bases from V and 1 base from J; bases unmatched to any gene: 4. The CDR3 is CASTRTSGTQETQYF. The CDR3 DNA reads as TGTGCCAGTACTAGGACTAGCGGGACCCAAGAGACCCAGTACTTC.

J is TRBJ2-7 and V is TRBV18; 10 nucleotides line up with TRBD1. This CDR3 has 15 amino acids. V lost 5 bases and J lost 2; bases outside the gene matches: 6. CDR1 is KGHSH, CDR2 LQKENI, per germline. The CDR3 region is CASSLGTGEAYEQYF. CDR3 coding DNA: TGTGCCAGCTCATTGGGGACAGGGGAAGCCTACGAGCAGTACTTC.

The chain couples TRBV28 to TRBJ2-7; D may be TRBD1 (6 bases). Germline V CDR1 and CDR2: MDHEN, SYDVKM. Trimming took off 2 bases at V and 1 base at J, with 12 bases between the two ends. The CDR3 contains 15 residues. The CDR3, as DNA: TGTGCCAGCAGTTTAGTACAGGGAACTTCCTACGAGCAGTACTTC. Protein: CASSLVQGTSYEQYF.

In nucleotides, the CDR3 is TGTGCCAGTGAGACCGGGATCATAGGTGAAAAACTGTTTTTT. It is translated as CASETGIIGEKLFF. The gene calls are TRBV28 and TRBJ1-4; D unresolved. The CDR3 is made up of 14 amino acids. Between the trimmed V and J ends, which lost 9 bases and 7 bases, there was a span of 18 bases. Per the germline V gene, CDR1 is MDHEN and CDR2 is SYDVKM.

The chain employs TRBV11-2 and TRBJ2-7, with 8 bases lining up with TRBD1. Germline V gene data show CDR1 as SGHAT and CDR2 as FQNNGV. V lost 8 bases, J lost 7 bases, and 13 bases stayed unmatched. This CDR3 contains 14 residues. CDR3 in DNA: TGTGCCAGCGGAAAGACAGGGGCGGTTGATGAGCAGTACTTC. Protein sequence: CASGKTGAVDEQYF.

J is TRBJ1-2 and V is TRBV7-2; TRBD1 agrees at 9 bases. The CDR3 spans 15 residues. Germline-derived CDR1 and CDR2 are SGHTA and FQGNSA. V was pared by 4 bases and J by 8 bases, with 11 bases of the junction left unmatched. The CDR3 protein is CASSSGLGQGIGYTF. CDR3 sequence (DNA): TGTGCCAGCAGCTCCGGCCTCGGACAGGGGATCGGCTACACCTTC.

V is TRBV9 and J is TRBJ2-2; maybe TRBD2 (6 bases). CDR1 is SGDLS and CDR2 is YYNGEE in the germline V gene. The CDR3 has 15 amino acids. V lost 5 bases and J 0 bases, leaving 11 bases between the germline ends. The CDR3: CASSGGAANTGELFF. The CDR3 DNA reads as TGTGCCAGCAGTGGAGGGGCGGCGAACACCGGGGAGCTGTTTTTT.

This CDR3 reads CAWSPLTTNTEAFF. The CDR3 nucleotides read TGTGCCTGGAGTCCCCTGACAACGAACACTGAAGCTTTCTTT. This chain joins TRBV30 and TRBJ1-1; no clear D gene. Germline-derived CDR1 and CDR2 are GTSNPN and SVGIG (reference sequence). This CDR3 is built from 14 residues. Trimming took off 2 bases at V and 1 base at J, with 11 bases between the two ends.

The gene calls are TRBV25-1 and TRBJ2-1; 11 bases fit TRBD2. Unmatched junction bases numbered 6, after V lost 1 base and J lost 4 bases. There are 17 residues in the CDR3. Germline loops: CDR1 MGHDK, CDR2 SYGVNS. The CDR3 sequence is CASSESRLAGGYNEQFF. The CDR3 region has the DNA TGTGCCAGCAGTGAATCTCGTCTAGCGGGGGGATACAATGAGCAGTTCTTC.

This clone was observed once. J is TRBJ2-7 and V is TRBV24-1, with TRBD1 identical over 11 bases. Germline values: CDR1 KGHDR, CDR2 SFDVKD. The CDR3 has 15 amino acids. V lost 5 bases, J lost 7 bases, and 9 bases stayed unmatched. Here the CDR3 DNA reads TGTGCCACCAGTGGTAGGGACAGGGGGTTGTGGGAGCAGTACTTC. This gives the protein CATSGRDRGLWEQYF.